Each of the 18 T cell receptor beta chains below was sequenced from the same sample in a study of blood T cell repertoires in COVID-19. Only in-frame clones appear in the TCRdb table, and some are missing; sequencing was by immunoSEQ multiplex PCR. The sample carries tens of thousands of clones, approximately 79% recorded once. Sequencing input: peripheral blood. These receptors all stem from a woman of 80 years or more with acute or convalescent COVID-19.

This chain joins TRBV6-6 and TRBJ1-1; TRBD1 agrees at 7 bases. There are 15 residues in the CDR3. Per the germline V gene, CDR1 is MNHNY and CDR2 is SVGAGI (reference sequence). The V and J ends lost 6 bases and 1 base, in that order; junction bases with no gene match: 8. CDR3 nucleotides: TGTGCCAGCAGCCTCCCAGGGACAGAGAACACTGAAGCTTTCTTT. Translating it yields CASSLPGTENTEAFF.

The chain has TRBV14 and TRBJ1-6; no firm D call. CDR1 SGHDN and CDR2 FVKESK come from the germline V gene. CDR3 length: 15 amino acids. The V and J ends lost 2 bases and 9 bases respectively, with 14 bases between them. CDR3: CASSQIRPLSSPLHF. DNA for the CDR3: TGTGCCAGCAGCCAAATCAGGCCTTTGAGTTCACCCCTCCACTTT.

This rearrangement joins TRBV20-1 to TRBJ1-6; D not certain. Trimming took off 3 bases at V and 6 bases at J, with 15 bases between the two ends. Germline assignment: CDR1 DFQATT and CDR2 SNEGSKA (reference sequence). This CDR3 is built from 15 residues. The CDR3 reads CSASGPSSGNSPLHF. The CDR3 nucleotides read TGCAGTGCTAGTGGGCCGTCGTCTGGTAATTCACCCCTCCACTTT.

The chain links TRBV15 to TRBJ2-2, with TRBD1 as a possible D gene (5 bases). Germline assignment: CDR1 LNHNV and CDR2 YYDKDF (reference sequence). There are 16 residues in the CDR3. Deletions cut 0 bases from V and 4 bases from J, with 12 bases between. The CDR3, as DNA: TGTGCCACCAGCAGAGATGTAGGGGTGAGCACCGGGGAGCTGTTTTTT. Its protein product is CATSRDVGVSTGELFF.

V and J are TRBV5-1 and TRBJ2-2; TRBD1 matches 9 bases. V lost 3 bases and J lost 4; bases outside the gene matches: 4. Germline V CDR1 and CDR2: SGHRS, YFSETQ. The CDR3 has 15 residues. In nucleotides, the CDR3 is TGCGCCAGCAGCTCCGGGACAGGGTCCACCGGGGAGCTGTTTTTT. Translation: CASSSGTGSTGELFF.

The gene calls are TRBV5-1 and TRBJ1-6; TRBD1 matches 8 bases. The CDR3 loop spans 14 amino acids. J gave up 12 bases and V 3 bases, and 8 bases lay outside the gene matches. Germline values: CDR1 SGHRS, CDR2 YFSETQ. CDR3 residues: CASSSGGAEKPLHF. CDR3 in DNA: TGCGCCAGCAGCTCAGGGGGCGCAGAGAAACCCCTCCACTTT.

The V gene is TRBV6-5, the J gene TRBJ1-6, with 12 positions matching TRBD1. Germline-derived CDR1 and CDR2 are MNHEY and SVGAGI. There are 15 residues in the CDR3. With V trimmed by 6 bases and J by 9 bases, 6 bases remained unmatched. The CDR3 spells CASSRGQGASSPLHF. DNA of the CDR3: TGTGCCAGCAGCCGGGGACAGGGGGCGAGTTCACCCCTCCACTTT.

This rearrangement joins TRBV27 to TRBJ1-2; 9 bases align to TRBD1. V was clipped by 2 bases and J by 1 base; unmatched bases: 2. The V gene's germline CDR1 is MNHEY and CDR2 SMNVEV (reference sequence). The CDR3 length is 15 residues. The CDR3 is CASSLKDRGNYGYTF. As DNA, the CDR3 is TGTGCCAGCAGTTTAAAGGACAGGGGTAACTATGGCTACACCTTC.

This clone was counted many times. In DNA, the CDR3 is TGTGCCAGTAGTATAGACTACTCTGGAAACACCATATATTTT. It encodes CASSIDYSGNTIYF. V usage is TRBV19 and J usage is TRBJ1-3; D call uncertain. The CDR3 loop spans 14 amino acids. Germline CDR1 reads LNHDA; CDR2 reads SQIVND (reference sequence). Between the trimmed V and J ends, which lost 0 bases and 0 bases, there was a span of 3 bases.

A word on this clone: The sample carries other DNA sequences with the same CDR3. J is TRBJ2-5 and V is TRBV5-1; D is perhaps TRBD1 (5 bases). There are 14 residues in the CDR3. Trimming left V 0 bases short and J 2 bases short, with 8 bases between. In germline, CDR1 is SGHRS, CDR2 YFSETQ. CDR3 loop: CASSLGQPQETQYF. The CDR3 nucleotides read TGCGCCAGCAGCTTGGGACAGCCACAAGAGACCCAGTACTTC.

V and J are TRBV2 and TRBJ2-1; 7 nucleotides line up with TRBD1. V trimming: 6 bases; J trimming: 1 base; junction bases outside the gene matches: 6. The CDR3 loop spans 15 amino acids. CDR1 SNHLY and CDR2 FYNNEI come from the germline V gene. This CDR3 reads CASRRTGPSYNEQFF. The CDR3 coding sequence is TGTGCCAGCAGAAGGACAGGCCCTTCCTACAATGAGCAGTTCTTC.

V gene TRBV5-1 combines with J gene TRBJ2-6; D is perhaps TRBD1 (5 bases). Germline CDR1 is SGHRS and CDR2 is YFSETQ. The CDR3 runs 15 residues. Between the trimmed V and J ends, which lost 4 bases and 4 bases, there was a span of 12 bases. The CDR3 region is CASSPFAGGANVLTF. In nucleotides, the CDR3 is TGCGCCAGCAGCCCATTCGCAGGGGGGGCCAACGTCCTGACTTTC.

This chain connects TRBV6-1 to TRBJ1-5, with 8 bases fitting TRBD1. The CDR3 has 19 residues. Germline loops: CDR1 MNHNS, CDR2 SASEGT. V shed 4 bases, J shed 1 base, and the junction held 15 bases outside the gene matches. CDR3 nucleotide sequence: TGTGCCAGCAGTGTAGGCTCGCGACAGGGGTCTTCCAGCAATCAGCCCCAGCATTTT. Protein product: CASSVGSRQGSSSNQPQHF.

This clone was counted between two and nine times. J is TRBJ1-3 and V is TRBV2, with D hard to call. Trimming removed 6 bases from V and 4 bases from J, with 7 bases in between. The CDR3 runs to 12 residues. Germline CDR1 reads SNHLY; CDR2 reads FYNNEI. CDR3 coding DNA: TGTGCCAGCAGCGATGGCGGAAACACCATATATTTT. This encodes CASSDGGNTIYF.

This chain connects TRBV11-2 to TRBJ2-7, with 7 positions matching TRBD1. There are 16 residues in the CDR3. CDR1 is SGHAT and CDR2 is FQNNGV in the germline V gene. J was trimmed by 0 bases and V by 1 base; bases with no gene match: 6. CDR3 nucleotides: TGTGCCAGCAGCTTAGGTTTGGCAGGGGGCTCCTACGAGCAGTACTTC. This gives the protein CASSLGLAGGSYEQYF.

Details on this clone: This specimen includes other DNA sequences encoding the same CDR3. The J gene is TRBJ1-5, the V gene TRBV18, with 8 nucleotides matching TRBD1. Losses at the gene ends were 3 bases for V and 4 bases for J; bases not matched to a gene: 5. This CDR3 has 15 amino acids. Germline CDR1 reads KGHSH; CDR2 reads LQKENI. The CDR3 DNA reads as TGTGCCAGCTCACCTGACAGGGGAGGTAATCAGCCCCAGCATTTT. Translation gives CASSPDRGGNQPQHF. The variable domain in full, with the rest retrieved from reference TRBV18 and TRBJ1-5, is NAGVMQNPRHLVRRRGQEARLRCSPMKGHSHVYWYRQLPEEGLKFMVYLQKENIIDESGMPKERFSAEFPKEGPSILRIQQVVRGDSAAYFCASSPDRGGNQPQHFGDGTRLSIL.

This chain uses TRBV18 with TRBJ2-5; 13 bases match TRBD2. Germline V CDR1 and CDR2: KGHSH, LQKENI. The V and J ends lost 3 bases and 3 bases, in that order; junction bases with no gene match: 1. The CDR3 totals 15 residues. DNA of the CDR3: TGTGCCAGCTCACCCGGGACTAGCGGGGAAGAGACCCAGTACTTC. Residues: CASSPGTSGEETQYF. Full variable domain (rest looked up from reference TRBV18 and TRBJ2-5): NAGVMQNPRHLVRRRGQEARLRCSPMKGHSHVYWYRQLPEEGLKFMVYLQKENIIDESGMPKERFSAEFPKEGPSILRIQQVVRGDSAAYFCASSPGTSGEETQYFGPGTRLLVL.

This sequence joins TRBV9 and TRBJ2-2; tentatively, D is TRBD2 (5 bases). The CDR3 is 14 residues long. The V end was cut by 2 bases, the J end by 4 bases, with 9 bases between. Germline CDR1 reads SGDLS; CDR2 reads YYNGEE. In DNA form, the CDR3 reads TGTGCCAGCAGCGTGGGGAGCTCCACCGGGGAGCTGTTTTTT. Its translation: CASSVGSSTGELFF.